These T cell receptor beta chains were read from a single sample in a study of blood T cell repertoires in COVID-19. Some clones are missing from TCRdb's copy, which holds only in-frame ones; the method was immunoSEQ multiplex PCR. This sample carries over 20,000 clones, 80% to 90% of them seen once, and the ten largest clones take approximately 9.8%. The sequenced material came from peripheral blood. The receptors stem from a man between 65 and 85 years old with acute or convalescent COVID-19. Both conserved end residues are part of each CDR3. A D gene is named only where the DNA matches it firmly. The size field is filled for only some rows; it gives once, few, many or a size class.

>.|.|TRBJ1-2|TRBV12-3/TRBV12-4
TGTGCCAGCAGCCTCAGCTATGGCTACACCTTC
CASSLSYGYTF
>.|once|TRBJ1-6|TRBV5-8
TGTGCCAGCAGCTTGGTACAGGGTAAATCACCCCTCCACTTT
CASSLVQGKSPLHF
>.|.|TRBJ2-2|TRBV10-1
TGCGCCAGCAGTGAAGGTCAGGGGAACACCGGGGAGCTGTTTTTT
CASSEGQGNTGELFF
>TRBD1|.|TRBJ1-2|TRBV3-1/TRBV3-2
TGTGCCAGCAGCGCTTCGGACAGGGATTTCTATGGCTACACCTTC
CASSASDRDFYGYTF
>.|once|TRBJ1-2|TRBV9
TGTGCCAGCAGCCCGACGGGGGGTACTAACTATGGCTACACCTTC
CASSPTGGTNYGYTF
>TRBD1|.|TRBJ1-1|TRBV6-1
TGTGCCAGCAGTGCCCCCAGCAGGGACAGGCCCTTGGCTGAAGCTTTCTTT
CASSAPSRDRPLAEAFF
>TRBD1|.|TRBJ1-4|TRBV30
TGTGCCTGGAGTCCAGCAGGGGGGCAAACTAATGAAAAACTGTTTTTT
CAWSPAGGQTNEKLFF
>.|.|TRBJ1-3|TRBV12-3/TRBV12-4
TGTGCCAGCAGGCAGGGCCTCGGAAACACCATATATTTT
CASRQGLGNTIYF
>TRBD1|.|TRBJ1-6|TRBV7-2
TGTGCCAGCAGCCCGGGACAGGACTATTCACCCCTCCACTTT
CASSPGQDYSPLHF
>.|.|TRBJ1-1|TRBV18
TGTGCCAGCTCACTTAACACGAACACTGAAGCTTTCTTT
CASSLNTNTEAFF
>TRBD2|.|TRBJ2-7|TRBV6-1
TGTGCCAGCAGTGAAGGTAGGCTAGCGGGGCCCTACGAGCAGTACTTC
CASSEGRLAGPYEQYF
>TRBD2|few|TRBJ2-7|TRBV7-8
TGTGCCAGCAGTCCGATGTCTAGCGGAGGGAATTACGAGCAGTACTTC
CASSPMSSGGNYEQYF
>TRBD2|.|TRBJ2-7|TRBV2
TGTGCCAGCAGCGGCGGGAGTTTGGCCTACGAGCAGTACTTC
CASSGGSLAYEQYF
>TRBD2|.|TRBJ2-7|TRBV2
TGTGCCAGCCCTCGTCGGGGGGGCGCCGGCGAGCAGTACTTC
CASPRRGGAGEQYF
>.|.|TRBJ1-1|TRBV9
TGTGCCAGCAGCAGAGGTGGTTTGAGAGAAGCTTTCTTT
CASSRGGLREAFF
>TRBD2|.|TRBJ2-3|TRBV28
TGTGCCAGCTCCCCGGGTAACAGTCCGCGCGGGGGGGATACGCAGTATTTT
CASSPGNSPRGGDTQYF
>TRBD1|.|TRBJ2-1|TRBV29-1
TGCAGCGTTGATGACCGGACAGGGTCGGAAAATGAGCAGTTCTTC
CSVDDRTGSENEQFF
>TRBD1|.|TRBJ1-2|TRBV19
TGTGCCAGTAGTCCTCTCTCCGGGACAGCTCTACACTTC
CASSPLSGTALHF